The rows below give T cell receptor beta chains drawn from one sample of a study of immune evolution from preneoplasia to lung adenocarcinoma. The table came from immunoSEQ multiplex PCR; TCRdb's copy has only in-frame clones and leaves some out. The sample shows about 4,300 clones, approximately 88% of them seen only once. Sequencing was carried out using FFPE lung adenocarcinoma in situ tissue. The receptors here all came from a person aged 55 to 79 with lung adenocarcinoma. The CDR3 runs from the conserved cysteine through the conserved F or W. A D gene is named only where the DNA matches it firmly. The size of a clone is reported for some rows only, either as once, few or many, or as a class for expanded clones.

TRBJ2-3	few	TRBD2	TRBV7-8	CASRGLAGGDTQYF	TGTGCCAGCAGAGGACTAGCGGGTGGGGATACGCAGTATTTT
TRBJ1-2	.	.	TRBV5-1	CASSLAGFFGYTF	TGCGCCAGCAGCTTGGCCGGGTTCTTCGGCTACACCTTC
TRBJ2-6	.	TRBD2	TRBV6-1	CASSDSGELGANVLTF	TGTGCCAGCAGTGACAGCGGGGAACTAGGGGCCAACGTCCTGACTTTC
TRBJ2-1	.	.	TRBV9	CASSVELYNEQFF	TGTGCCAGCAGCGTAGAACTGTACAATGAGCAGTTCTTC
TRBJ2-2	.	TRBD2	TRBV5-3	CARSIGTSGRANTGELFF	TGTGCCAGAAGCATCGGGACTAGCGGGAGGGCGAACACCGGGGAGCTGTTTTTT
TRBJ1-4	once	TRBD1	TRBV30	CAWRDREAGKLFF	TGTGCCTGGCGGGACAGGGAGGCCGGAAAACTGTTTTTT
TRBJ1-5	.	TRBD1	TRBV7-9	CASSLGDREQQPQHF	TGTGCCAGCAGCTTAGGTGACAGGGAACAACAGCCCCAGCATTTT
TRBJ1-3	few	.	TRBV7-2	CASSLGPGNTIYF	TGTGCCAGCAGCTTGGGTCCCGGAAACACCATATATTTT
TRBJ1-2	.	.	TRBV30	CAWRDRTGHGYTF	TGTGCCTGGAGGGATAGGACGGGACATGGCTACACCTTC
TRBJ1-4	.	.	TRBV5-1	CASSLDPGVDEKLFF	TGCGCCAGCAGCTTGGATCCGGGGGTTGATGAAAAACTGTTTTTT
TRBJ2-3	.	.	TRBV9	CASSVEWADTQYF	TGTGCCAGCAGCGTAGAATGGGCAGATACGCAGTATTTT
TRBJ2-7	.	.	TRBV11-2	CASSLAGNWGSTDSYEQYF	TGTGCCAGCAGCTTGGCGGGTAATTGGGGATCTACTGACTCCTACGAGCAGTACTTC
TRBJ2-1	few	.	TRBV11-1	CASSFLGQKGDEQFF	TGTGCCAGCAGCTTTCTTGGACAGAAAGGAGATGAGCAGTTCTTC
TRBJ2-7	.	.	TRBV20-1	CSARADYEQYF	TGCAGTGCTAGAGCCGACTACGAGCAGTACTTC
TRBJ2-3	.	.	TRBV4-2	CASSQVQARADTQYF	TGTGCCAGCAGCCAAGTTCAGGCTAGGGCGGATACGCAGTATTTT
TRBJ2-2	.	TRBD2	TRBV5-4	CASSYSTSAHGELFF	TGTGCCAGCAGCTACTCGACTAGCGCCCACGGGGAGCTGTTTTTT
TRBJ2-1	.	.	TRBV11-2	CASSFDGTSYNEQFF	TGTGCCAGCAGCTTTGACGGGACTTCCTACAATGAGCAGTTCTTC
TRBJ2-1	.	TRBD2	TRBV28	CATEVSGTSGSGEQFF	TGTGCCACCGAGGTCTCCGGGACTAGCGGGAGCGGTGAGCAGTTCTTC
TRBJ2-5	.	.	TRBV4-2	CASSQRMETQYF	TGTGCCAGCAGCCAGCGTATGGAGACCCAGTACTTC
TRBJ2-5	.	.	TRBV2	CASSQSFLGQLSRTQYF	TGTGCCAGCAGTCAGAGCTTTCTAGGGCAGCTGTCCCGGACCCAGTACTTC
TRBJ1-1	.	.	TRBV6-5	CASSYDVNTEAFF	TGTGCCAGCAGTTACGACGTGAACACTGAAGCTTTCTTT
TRBJ2-7	.	.	TRBV7-8	CASSLGVVGEQYF	TGTGCCAGCAGCTTAGGAGTGGTTGGGGAGCAGTACTTC
TRBJ2-7	.	TRBD1	TRBV4-1	CASSRGGQGGSYEQYF	TGCGCCAGCAGCCGAGGGGGACAGGGGGGCTCCTACGAGCAGTACTTC
TRBJ1-1	once	.	TRBV29-1	CSVVFELMGVRAFF	TGCAGCGTTGTTTTTGAGTTGATGGGAGTCCGGGCTTTCTTT
TRBJ2-7	.	.	TRBV7-2	CASSLVGQIRYEQYF	TGTGCCAGCAGCTTAGTAGGACAGATTCGCTACGAGCAGTACTTC
TRBJ2-2	.	.	TRBV6-5	CASSSPRRSTGELFF	TGTGCCAGCAGCTCTCCACGGCGTAGCACCGGGGAGCTGTTTTTT
TRBJ1-5	.	.	TRBV7-9	CASSFSASNQPQHF	TGTGCCAGCAGCTTCAGTGCTTCAAATCAGCCCCAGCATTTT
TRBJ1-5	once	.	TRBV6-5	CASTGGSNQPQHF	TGTGCCAGCACGGGGGGGAGCAATCAGCCCCAGCATTTT
TRBJ1-5	.	TRBD1	TRBV7-2	CASSLEPGGRQPQHF	TGTGCCAGCAGCTTAGAGCCAGGGGGTCGTCAGCCCCAGCATTTT
TRBJ2-1	.	.	TRBV2	CASSEISSYNEQFF	TGTGCCAGCAGTGAGATAAGCTCCTACAATGAGCAGTTCTTC
TRBJ2-2	once	.	TRBV4-3	CASSQDRPNTGELFF	TGCGCCAGCAGCCAAGACAGGCCTAACACCGGGGAGCTGTTTTTT
TRBJ1-3	.	.	TRBV19	CASSMNHIAGNTIYF	TGTGCCAGTAGTATGAATCATATTGCTGGAAACACCATATATTTT
TRBJ1-5	.	TRBD1	TRBV28	CASSLQGGGGQPQHF	TGTGCCAGCAGTTTACAGGGGGGCGGGGGACAGCCCCAGCATTTT
TRBJ2-1	.	TRBD2	TRBV30	CAQPSGGPFF	TGTGCCCAACCTAGCGGGGGCCCGTTCTTC
TRBJ2-1	.	TRBD2	TRBV18	CASSPPASGSYAYNEQFF	TGTGCCAGCTCACCACCGGCTAGCGGGAGTTATGCCTACAATGAGCAGTTCTTC
TRBJ1-5	few	.	TRBV19	CASSIDRGAWQPQHF	TGTGCCAGTAGTATAGATCGGGGGGCTTGGCAGCCCCAGCATTTT
TRBJ2-6	.	.	TRBV27	CASSLLLPGANVLTF	TGTGCCAGCAGTCTGCTGCTTCCTGGGGCCAACGTCCTGACTTTC
TRBJ2-1	.	.	TRBV7-2	CASSLLQRTNEQFF	TGTGCCAGCAGCTTACTCCAACGGACGAATGAGCAGTTCTTC
TRBJ1-1	.	.	TRBV6-4	CASSPSIMNTEAFF	TGTGCCAGCAGTCCCAGTATAATGAACACTGAAGCTTTCTTT
TRBJ1-2	.	.	TRBV30	CAWSWGESYGYTF	TGTGCCTGGAGTTGGGGGGAGAGCTATGGCTACACCTTC
TRBJ1-6	.	.	TRBV6-1	CASSDFGNSPLHF	TGTGCCAGCAGTGATTTTGGGAATTCACCCCTCCACTTT
TRBJ2-1	.	.	TRBV7-6	CASSPTREPLSSYNEQFF	TGTGCCAGCAGCCCGACGAGGGAGCCCTTGAGCTCCTACAATGAGCAGTTCTTC
TRBJ2-5	.	TRBD1	TRBV30	CAWTTGGSQETQYF	TGTGCCTGGACGACAGGGGGCTCCCAAGAGACCCAGTACTTC
TRBJ2-2	.	TRBD1	TRBV27	CASSLSGTAATGELFF	TGTGCCAGCAGTTTATCAGGGACAGCAGCAACCGGGGAGCTGTTTTTT
TRBJ2-1	.	.	TRBV9	CASSPWTGEDEQFF	TGTGCCAGCAGCCCATGGACTGGGGAGGATGAGCAGTTCTTC
TRBJ2-5	.	.	TRBV7-9	CASSLLETQYF	TGTGCCAGCAGCTTATTAGAGACCCAGTACTTC
TRBJ1-4	.	.	TRBV4-2	CASSQAEGTNEKLFF	TGTGCCAGCAGCCAAGCTGAGGGGACTAATGAAAAACTGTTTTTT
TRBJ2-7	.	.	TRBV18	CASSPDAISYEQYF	TGTGCCAGCTCACCGGACGCAATATCCTACGAGCAGTACTTC
TRBJ2-1	few	TRBD2	TRBV30	CAAQGIGLAGNNEQFF	TGTGCCGCACAGGGTATTGGACTAGCGGGGAACAATGAGCAGTTCTTC